This is a list of T cell receptor beta chains from one sample in a study of cytomegalovirus exposure and HLA in healthy donors. Data came from immunoSEQ multiplex PCR; TCRdb stores just in-frame clones and leaves some out. Among under 200,000 clones listed, roughly 87% were seen once. Input material: PBMCs. These receptors were obtained from a girl under 18 in good health and CMV-seropositive. Both conserved end residues are part of each CDR3. A D gene is named only where the DNA matches it firmly. Clone size is shown for a subset of rows, as once, few, many or a class of expanded clone.

d_gene	j_gene	v_gene	abundance	CDR3nt	CDR3aa
.	TRBJ1-2	TRBV7-9	.	TGTGCCAGCAGCTTATTTGCAGGGGATGGCTACACCTTC	CASSLFAGDGYTF
TRBD1	TRBJ2-7	TRBV5-1	.	TGCGCCAGCAGCCCGTTCCCGACAGGGTCCTACGAGCAGTACTTC	CASSPFPTGSYEQYF
.	TRBJ2-5	TRBV6-1	.	TGTGCCAGCAATGCGGGGGCCCAAGAGACCCAGTACTTC	CASNAGAQETQYF
TRBD2	TRBJ2-5	TRBV9	.	TGTGCCAGCAGCGTAGTAGGGACTAGCGGGGGCCACCAAGAGACCCAGTACTTC	CASSVVGTSGGHQETQYF
TRBD1	TRBJ2-6	TRBV9	.	TGTGCCAGCATGGGAGACAGGGGGCTCGTAAGGGCCAACGTCCTGACTTTC	CASMGDRGLVRANVLTF
.	TRBJ1-1	TRBV29-1	.	TGCAGCGTTGATAGGGGACCCGGAACAGGGACTGAAGCTTTCTTT	CSVDRGPGTGTEAFF
.	TRBJ2-7	TRBV10-3	.	TGTGCCATCAGTGGCCGGGGTCCCGTCTACGAGCAGTACTTC	CAISGRGPVYEQYF
.	TRBJ1-1	TRBV30	.	TGTGCCTGGAGTAGCGGGGAGGGCCTGAACACTGAAGCTTTCTTT	CAWSSGEGLNTEAFF
TRBD1	TRBJ2-7	TRBV10-1	once	TGCGCCAGCAGTGAGGGGGGACAGTCCTACGAGCAGTACTTC	CASSEGGQSYEQYF
TRBD1	TRBJ1-1	TRBV11-3	once	TGTGCCAGCAGCTCCGACAGGGAACCGACTGAAGCTTTCTTT	CASSSDREPTEAFF
TRBD1	TRBJ1-5	TRBV2	.	TGTGCCAGCAGAGCTACAGGGGGACTGGGTCAGCCCCAGCATTTT	CASRATGGLGQPQHF
TRBD1	TRBJ1-2	TRBV29-1	.	TGCAGCGTTGAAGTGGACAGGGGGCTTAATGGCTACACCTTC	CSVEVDRGLNGYTF
TRBD2	TRBJ2-1	TRBV29-1	.	TGCAGCGTTGGACCAGCGGGAGACAATGAGCAGTTCTTC	CSVGPAGDNEQFF
.	TRBJ2-1	TRBV11-3	.	TGTGCCAGCAGTACAACGGGAGAGTCCTACAATGAGCAGTTCTTC	CASSTTGESYNEQFF
TRBD2	TRBJ2-5	TRBV4-1	.	TGCGCCGTGACTAGCGGAGAGACCCAGTACTTC	CAVTSGETQYF
.	TRBJ1-4	TRBV27	.	TGTGCCAGCAGTTTATCAGGGGTTAATGAAAAACTGTTTTTT	CASSLSGVNEKLFF
.	TRBJ2-3	TRBV6-1	few	TGTGCCAGCAGTGAACGTGGGGCGCGGGGCCCAGATACGCAGTATTTT	CASSERGARGPDTQYF
TRBD1	TRBJ1-2	TRBV6-6	once	TGTGCCAGCAGCCCACCCCCGGGACAGTCTGATGGCTACACCTTC	CASSPPPGQSDGYTF
.	TRBJ2-1	TRBV5-6	once	TGTGCCAGCAGCTTGAAGGCAGTGGTGTGGGCATACCATGAGCAGTTCTTC	CASSLKAVVWAYHEQFF
TRBD1	TRBJ1-2	TRBV2	.	TGTGCCAGCAGAGGGACAGGGGATGGCTACACCTTC	CASRGTGDGYTF
.	TRBJ2-1	TRBV11-2	.	TGTGCCAGCAGCTTAGATCCTGTGGGAGCGCGCTACAATGAGCAGTTCTTC	CASSLDPVGARYNEQFF
.	TRBJ1-3	TRBV11-2	.	TGTGCCAGCAGCTTAGAGCCCAGGGGAGGAAACACCATATATTTT	CASSLEPRGGNTIYF
TRBD2	TRBJ2-1	TRBV29-1	.	TGCAGCTCCTCCTCGGGGGGGGGTTCGAATGAGCAGTTCTTC	CSSSSGGGSNEQFF
.	TRBJ1-1	TRBV29-1	.	TGCAGCGTTCGTATGAACACTGAAGCTTTCTTT	CSVRMNTEAFF
TRBD1	TRBJ1-5	TRBV28	.	TGTGCCAGCAGTCCCGGGACAGGGTTCCTTAAGCAGCCCCAGCATTTT	CASSPGTGFLKQPQHF
.	TRBJ2-7	TRBV11-1	.	TGTGCCAGCAGCCGGGGGGACAACTCCTACGAGCAGTACTTC	CASSRGDNSYEQYF
.	TRBJ1-5	TRBV6-5	.	TGTGCCAGCAGATCCGGGGTAAAGGGCAATCAGCCCCAGCATTTT	CASRSGVKGNQPQHF
TRBD1	TRBJ2-3	TRBV7-3	.	TGTGCCAGCAGCCATGGGACAGGGGGCGCGGATACGCAGTATTTT	CASSHGTGGADTQYF
TRBD1	TRBJ2-4	TRBV27	.	TGTGCCAGCAGTCCCTTTACCGACTATTCGACAGGGGGCGCCAAAAACATTCAGTACTTC	CASSPFTDYSTGGAKNIQYF
.	TRBJ1-1	TRBV28	.	TGTGCCAGCAGTTTACGAGGGGGCACTGAAGCTTTCTTT	CASSLRGGTEAFF
.	TRBJ1-1	TRBV4-2	.	TGTGCCAGCAGCCAAGATCTTGGGGGGTTGAACACTGAAGCTTTCTTT	CASSQDLGGLNTEAFF
.	TRBJ2-5	TRBV29-1	once	TGCAGCGTGGGGGGGGGCAGGGCCAAGAGCGAGACCCAGTACTTC	CSVGGGRAKSETQYF
.	TRBJ1-2	TRBV5-1	.	TGCGCCAGCAGCTTGGCTCTGGGGGGGGCTAGCCATGGCTACACCTTC	CASSLALGGASHGYTF
.	TRBJ2-3	TRBV6-1	few	TGTGCCAGCAGGTCTAGAAAAAACGGGGATACGCAGTATTTT	CASRSRKNGDTQYF
.	TRBJ1-2	TRBV30	once	TGTGCCTCCTATGGGGGGGACTATGGCTACACCTTC	CASYGGDYGYTF
.	TRBJ1-5	TRBV6-5	.	TGTGCCAGCAGTTACGGGGGGAGCAATCAGCCCCAGCATTTT	CASSYGGSNQPQHF
TRBD1	TRBJ1-4	TRBV4-2	.	TGTGCCAGCAGCCCGCAGGGGGCCGGTGAAAAACTGTTTTTT	CASSPQGAGEKLFF
.	TRBJ1-3	TRBV9	.	TGTGCCAGCAGCTTGAGACCCGGGACAGGAAACACCATATATTTT	CASSLRPGTGNTIYF
TRBD2	TRBJ2-2	TRBV2	.	TGTGCCAGCAGCATAGCGGGGGCGAACACCGGGGAGCTGTTTTTT	CASSIAGANTGELFF
TRBD1	TRBJ1-2	TRBV7-6	.	TGTGCCAGCAGCCCCGGGACAGGGCTCGCTTCCTATGGCTACACCTTC	CASSPGTGLASYGYTF
TRBD1	TRBJ2-2	TRBV30	.	TGTGCCTGGAGTACAGGGGGTGGGGAGCTGTTTTTT	CAWSTGGGELFF
TRBD1	TRBJ1-4	TRBV6-6	.	TGTGCCAGCAGTTACCGACAGGGCGAAAAACTGTTTTTT	CASSYRQGEKLFF
.	TRBJ2-7	TRBV10-2	.	TGCGCCAGCAGTGAGCCGCCAGACGAGCAGTACTTC	CASSEPPDEQYF
TRBD2	TRBJ2-2	TRBV25-1	few	TGTGCCAGCAGTGATAGCGGGGCCCTTACCGGGGAGCTGTTTTTT	CASSDSGALTGELFF
.	TRBJ2-2	TRBV29-1	.	TGCAGCGTCCTTACAGGAAGCACCGGGGAGCTGTTTTTT	CSVLTGSTGELFF
TRBD1	TRBJ2-7	TRBV28	.	TGTGCCAGCATACTAGGTAGGACAGGCACCTACGAGCAGTACTTC	CASILGRTGTYEQYF
TRBD1	TRBJ2-3	TRBV18	.	TGTGCCAGCTCAAGGGACAGGGGGCAAGATACGCAGTATTTT	CASSRDRGQDTQYF
.	TRBJ2-1	TRBV27	.	TGTGCCAGCAGTACCCTAGTGTCCAATGAGCAGTTCTTC	CASSTLVSNEQFF
.	TRBJ1-4	TRBV7-2	.	TGTGCCAGCAGCTTATTGGGGGGAGGGGCTAATGAAAAACTGTTTTTT	CASSLLGGGANEKLFF
TRBD2	TRBJ2-3	TRBV19	.	TGTGCCAGTAGTTGGGGGGGTGGAGTACCAGATACGCAGTATTTT	CASSWGGGVPDTQYF
TRBD2	TRBJ2-7	TRBV27	.	TGTGCCAGCAGTTATAGCGGGAGTCCCTACGAGCAGTACTTC	CASSYSGSPYEQYF
.	TRBJ2-7	TRBV28	.	TGTGCCAGCAGTTTATTTGACAGGGGAGGGGAGCAGTACTTC	CASSLFDRGGEQYF
TRBD1	TRBJ1-5	TRBV6-6	few	TGTGCCAGCAGTTTCACGACAGGGGACAGCAATCAGCCCCAGCATTTT	CASSFTTGDSNQPQHF
TRBD1	TRBJ2-6	TRBV4-3	few	TGCGCCAGCAGCCAGGACCCCGGGACAGGGTTCGCTGGGGCCAACGTCCTGACTTTC	CASSQDPGTGFAGANVLTF
TRBD2	TRBJ2-4	TRBV29-1	.	TGCAGCGTTGAAGAGGCAGCGGGGGGGCCTGCCAAAAACATTCAGTACTTC	CSVEEAAGGPAKNIQYF
.	TRBJ2-1	TRBV9	.	TGTGCCAGCAGCGTAGATAGCTCTTATAGGTTTGAGCAGTTCTTC	CASSVDSSYRFEQFF
TRBD1	TRBJ2-1	TRBV2	few	TGTGCCAGCAGTGAAATGGCAGGGGGAGAGCAGTTCTTC	CASSEMAGGEQFF